This T cell receptor beta chain derives from a study of blood T cell repertoires in COVID-19. TCRdb's copy holds only in-frame clones and misses some; the assay was immunoSEQ multiplex PCR. The sample yields 150,000 to 160,000 clones, about 83% seen once. CDR3 length equals 15 residues. Germline lookup yields CDR1 SGHRS and CDR2 YFSETQ. V was clipped by 3 bases and J by 3 bases, with 15 bases between them. The receptor's source is a woman aged 60-70 years with COVID-19, enrolled during active disease. The rearrangement joins TRBV5-1 to TRBJ1-1; D possibly corresponds to TRBD1 (6 bases). Sequencing input: peripheral blood. This chain's CDR3 is CASSWPGQPHTEAFF. DNA for the CDR3: TGCGCCAGCAGCTGGCCCGGACAGCCCCACACTGAAGCTTTCTTT.